The 14 T cell receptor beta chains reported below all come from one sample, sequenced in a study of neurological immune-mediated disorders. TCRdb re-called the 5' RACE reads with MiXCR, one entry per CDR3 protein. Here the sample spans about 66,000 distinct CDR3 sequences, 4.8% being singletons. The specimen was PBMCs. All receptors come from a woman in her 70s with multiple sclerosis.

The table lists this clonotype with many counts. The chain's CDR3 is CASRIRGSNYGYTF. CDR3 sequence (DNA): TGTGCCAGCCGGATCCGTGGGAGTAACTATGGCTACACCTTC. The chain couples TRBV12-3 or TRBV12-4 to TRBJ1-2; D remains unclear. V dropped 8 bases and J dropped 1 base, with 14 bases sitting between them. The CDR3 contains 14 residues.

This clonotype was counted ten times or more. The V and J genes are TRBV6-5 and TRBJ2-7; 11 bases align to TRBD2. The V and J ends lost 8 bases and 3 bases, in that order; junction bases with no gene match: 3. The CDR3 consists of 13 residues. CDR1 and CDR2 from the germline V gene are MNHEY and SVGAGI. CDR3 sequence reads: CASGTSGYYEQYF. In DNA form, the CDR3 reads TGTGCCAGCGGGACTAGCGGATACTACGAGCAGTACTTC.

Many counts were recorded for this clonotype. The chain links TRBV2 to TRBJ2-7, with 10 bases aligning to TRBD1. Germline V gives CDR1 SNHLY, CDR2 FYNNEI. The CDR3 is made up of 15 amino acids. V shed 4 bases, J shed 2 bases, and the junction held 5 bases outside the gene matches. The CDR3 bases are TGTGCCAGCAGTGTGGACAGGGGGAAGACCTACGAGCAGTACTTC. Protein product: CASSVDRGKTYEQYF.

Ten or more counts support this clonotype. The chain couples TRBV2 to TRBJ2-5, with 9 nucleotides matching TRBD1. CDR1 and CDR2 from the germline V gene are SNHLY and FYNNEI. This CDR3 is 13 amino acids long. Trimming cost V 5 bases and J 5 bases; bases outside gene matches: 3. The CDR3 bases are TGTGCCAGCAGTTGGACAGGGGAGGAGACCCAGTACTTC. It specifies CASSWTGEETQYF.

This clonotype was observed at least ten times. This chain joins TRBV20-1 and TRBJ2-3; D not resolved. Germline V gene sequence: CDR1 DFQATT, CDR2 SNEGSKA (reference sequence). The CDR3 runs to 15 residues. Trimming left V 2 bases short and J 0 bases short, with 12 bases between. The DNA for the CDR3 is TGCAGTGCTAGAAATGGGCGAAGTAGCACAGATACGCAGTATTTT. Its translation: CSARNGRSSTDTQYF.

This clonotype was seen repeatedly, ten times or more. This chain connects TRBV5-1 to TRBJ2-7, with 7 nucleotides matching TRBD1. The CDR3 consists of 14 residues. Trimming removed 2 bases from V and 3 bases from J; junction bases left unmatched: 5. Germline loops: CDR1 SGHRS, CDR2 YFSETQ. The chain's CDR3 is CASSFDRADYEQYF. DNA of the CDR3: TGCGCCAGCAGCTTTGACAGGGCTGACTACGAGCAGTACTTC.

This rearrangement joins TRBV12-3 or TRBV12-4 to TRBJ2-3; TRBD1 is a possible D gene (5 bases). The CDR3 is 14 amino acids. Deletions cut 1 base from V and 4 bases from J, with 9 bases between. CDR3 sequence reads: CASSLGQTPDTQYF. CDR3 nucleotide sequence: TGTGCCAGCAGTTTAGGACAGACCCCAGATACGCAGTATTTT.

This clonotype was counted many times. The chain is built from TRBV20-1 and TRBJ1-2; 10 bases match TRBD1. In germline, CDR1 is DFQATT, CDR2 SNEGSKA (reference sequence). V dropped 1 base and J dropped 4; count of bases not matched to a gene: 6. The CDR3 runs to 15 residues. The DNA of the CDR3 is TGCAGTGCTAGAGTACCGGACAGGGGGGTCTATGGCTACACCTTC. Its translation: CSARVPDRGVYGYTF.

This clonotype has ten or more counts. This chain uses TRBV7-2 with TRBJ2-5, with TRBD2 matching 7 bases. Germline loops: CDR1 SGHTA, CDR2 FQGNSA. V lost 5 bases and J lost 3; bases outside the gene matches: 6. The CDR3 runs to 14 residues. CDR3 loop: CASSLTSVEETQYF. Here the CDR3 DNA reads TGTGCCAGCAGCCTAACTAGCGTCGAAGAGACCCAGTACTTC.

This clonotype was detected ten times or more. The gene calls are TRBV5-4 and TRBJ2-2, with TRBD2 matching 8 bases. In germline, CDR1 is SGHNT, CDR2 YYREEE (reference sequence). This CDR3 region has 15 residues. The trim removed 5 bases at V and 1 base at J, leaving 4 bases unmatched. In DNA, the CDR3 is TGTGCCAGCAGAAAAGCGGGAGTGAACACCGGGGAGCTGTTTTTT. Translation gives CASRKAGVNTGELFF.

This clonotype showed up just a few times. The V and J genes are TRBV7-3 and TRBJ2-1; 9 bases are shared with TRBD2. Germline V gene sequence: CDR1 SGHTA, CDR2 FQGTGA. The ends lost 3 bases at V and 5 bases at J; junction bases unmatched: 2. The CDR3 loop spans 14 amino acids. The CDR3 loop reads CASSFSGSNNEQFF. The CDR3 DNA sequence: TGTGCCAGCAGCTTTAGCGGGAGCAACAATGAGCAGTTCTTC. Looking up the rest from reference TRBV7-3 and TRBJ2-1 gives the full variable domain: GAGVSQTPSNKVTEKGKYVELRCDPISGHTALYWYRQSLGQGPEFLIYFQGTGAADDSGLPNDRFFAVRPEGSVSTLKIQRTERGDSAVYLCASSFSGSNNEQFFGPGTRLTVL.

This clonotype was detected many times. The rearrangement links TRBV20-1 to TRBJ2-1, with 7 bases matching TRBD2. CDR3 length equals 12 residues. The germline V gene encodes CDR1 DFQATT and CDR2 SNEGSKA (reference sequence). V dropped 7 bases and J dropped 7; count of bases not matched to a gene: 7. CDR3 in amino acids: CSVSGVWNEQFF. Here the CDR3 DNA reads TGCAGTGTCAGCGGGGTCTGGAATGAGCAGTTCTTC.

This clonotype has more than one count but fewer than ten. The CDR3 sequence: CASRPGQGGNTIYF. DNA for the CDR3: TGTGCCAGCAGACCGGGACAGGGCGGAAACACCATATATTTT. The chain uses TRBV7-2 and TRBJ1-3; 9 bases match TRBD1. The CDR3 contains 14 residues. Trimming cost V 6 bases and J 4 bases; bases outside gene matches: 4. Germline lookup yields CDR1 SGHTA and CDR2 FQGNSA.

This clonotype was found many times. The chain combines TRBV29-1 with TRBJ2-3; 11 nucleotides match TRBD2. The CDR3 runs to 15 residues. Trimming cost V 7 bases and J 6 bases; bases outside gene matches: 12. Germline V CDR1 and CDR2: SQVTM, ANQGSEA. CDR3 in amino acids: CSAGPTSGSYDTQYF. The DNA for the CDR3 is TGCAGCGCAGGACCTACTAGCGGGAGTTACGATACGCAGTATTTT.